This entry lists 5 T cell receptor beta chains sequenced from one sample in a study of CD8 T cells in Susac syndrome. The authors reverse transcribed roughly 0.5 to 1 ug RNA with random hexamers. TCRdb redid the calling of the immunoSEQ multiplex PCR reads with MiXCR, one entry per CDR3 protein. The sample contains roughly 200,000 distinct CDR3 sequences, about 93% of which appear only once. Sequenced material: CD4+ T cells from PBMCs. These receptors all come from a human donor with Susac syndrome.

The chain carries TRBV20-1 and TRBJ1-1, with a weak D call TRBD1 (5 bases). Trimming took 6 bases from V and 5 from J, leaving 13 bases between them. The CDR3 spans 12 residues. Germline V gene sequence: CDR1 DFQATT, CDR2 SNEGSKA (reference sequence). The CDR3 protein is CSAARRGTEAFF. For the CDR3, the DNA is TGCAGTGCCGCGAGACGGGGGACTGAAGCTTTCTTT.

V is TRBV4-3 and J is TRBJ1-4, with 11 bases matching TRBD1. V gave up 1 base and J gave up 8 bases; unmatched junction bases: 12. The germline V gene has CDR1 LGHNA and CDR2 YSLEER. There are 18 residues in the CDR3. The CDR3 loop is CASSQAPSPGTGGEKLFF. The CDR3 DNA follows: TGCGCCAGCAGCCAAGCACCTTCCCCCGGGACAGGGGGAGAAAAACTGTTTTTT.

The chain links TRBV19 to TRBJ2-1, with unresolved D. Trimming removed 2 bases at V and 7 bases at J, with 6 bases between. CDR1 and CDR2 (germline): LNHDA, SQIVND (reference sequence). The CDR3 contains 12 residues. CDR3 DNA: TGTGCCAGTAGTATATTAGCTAATGAGCAGTTCTTC. This translates into CASSILANEQFF.

This chain joins TRBV20-1 and TRBJ2-1, with TRBD1 identical over 8 bases. Germline assignment: CDR1 DFQATT and CDR2 SNEGSKA (reference sequence). V lost 6 bases to trimming and J lost 7 bases; unmatched junction nucleotides: 14. This CDR3 spans 15 amino acids. The CDR3 loop is CSAGGWTGRRNEQFF. The CDR3 DNA reads TGCAGTGCCGGCGGCTGGACAGGGAGGAGGAATGAGCAGTTCTTC.

The rearrangement uses TRBV2 and TRBJ1-1; a possible D gene is TRBD1 (5 bases). Germline V gene lookup returns CDR1 SNHLY and CDR2 FYNNEI. Trimming took off 7 bases at V and 7 bases at J, with 22 bases between the two ends. This CDR3 has 15 residues. CDR3 amino acids: CASTLLATSTVEAFF. CDR3 DNA: TGTGCCAGCACCCTCCTCGCGACATCGACAGTTGAAGCTTTCTTT.